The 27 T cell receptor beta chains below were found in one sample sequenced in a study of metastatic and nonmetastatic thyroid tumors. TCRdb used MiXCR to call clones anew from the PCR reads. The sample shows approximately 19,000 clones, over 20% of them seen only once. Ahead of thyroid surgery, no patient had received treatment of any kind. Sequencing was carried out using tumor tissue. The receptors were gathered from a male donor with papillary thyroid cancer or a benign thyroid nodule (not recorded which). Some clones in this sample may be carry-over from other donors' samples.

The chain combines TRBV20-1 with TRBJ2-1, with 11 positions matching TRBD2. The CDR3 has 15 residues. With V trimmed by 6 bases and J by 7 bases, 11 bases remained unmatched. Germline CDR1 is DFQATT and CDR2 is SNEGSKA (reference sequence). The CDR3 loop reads CSAPGTSGFPNEQFF. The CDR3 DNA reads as TGCAGTGCACCCGGGACTAGCGGATTTCCAAATGAGCAGTTCTTC.

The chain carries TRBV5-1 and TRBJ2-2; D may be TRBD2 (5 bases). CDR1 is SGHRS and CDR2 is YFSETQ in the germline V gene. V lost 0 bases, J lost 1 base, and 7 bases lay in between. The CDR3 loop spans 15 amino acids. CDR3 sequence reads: CASSLDGENTGELFF. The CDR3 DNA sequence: TGCGCCAGCAGCTTGGACGGGGAGAACACCGGGGAGCTGTTTTTT.

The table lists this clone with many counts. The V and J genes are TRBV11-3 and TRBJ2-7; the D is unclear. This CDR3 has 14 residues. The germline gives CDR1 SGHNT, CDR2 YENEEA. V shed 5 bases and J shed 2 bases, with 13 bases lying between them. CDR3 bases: TGTGCCAGCAGCCCGACTGGAACGCCCTACGAGCAGTACTTC. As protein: CASSPTGTPYEQYF.

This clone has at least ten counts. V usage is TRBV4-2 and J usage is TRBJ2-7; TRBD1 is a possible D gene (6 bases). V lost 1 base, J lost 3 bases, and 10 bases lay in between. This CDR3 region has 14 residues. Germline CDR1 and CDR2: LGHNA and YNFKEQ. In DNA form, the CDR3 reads TGTGCCAGCAGCCAAGCGGGACACATCTACGAGCAGTACTTC. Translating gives CASSQAGHIYEQYF.

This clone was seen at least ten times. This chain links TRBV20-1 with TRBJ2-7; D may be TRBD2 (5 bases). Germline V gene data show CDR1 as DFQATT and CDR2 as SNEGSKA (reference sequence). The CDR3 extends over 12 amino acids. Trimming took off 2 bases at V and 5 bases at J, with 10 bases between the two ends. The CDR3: CSARSTRNEQYF. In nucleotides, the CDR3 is TGCAGTGCTAGATCAACTAGAAACGAGCAGTACTTC.

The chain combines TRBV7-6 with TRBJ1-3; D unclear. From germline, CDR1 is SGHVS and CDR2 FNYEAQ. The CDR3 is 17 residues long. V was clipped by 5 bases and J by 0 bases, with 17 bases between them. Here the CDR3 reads CASSPLVGIYSGNTIYF. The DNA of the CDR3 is TGTGCCAGCAGCCCCCTTGTGGGCATCTACTCTGGAAACACCATATATTTT.

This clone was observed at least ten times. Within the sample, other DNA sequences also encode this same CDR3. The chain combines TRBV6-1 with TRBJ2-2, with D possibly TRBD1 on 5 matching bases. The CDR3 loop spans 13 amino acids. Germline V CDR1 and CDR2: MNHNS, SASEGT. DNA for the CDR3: TGTGCTCTTTTCAGGGAGAACACCGGGGAGCTGTTTTTT. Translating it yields CALFRENTGELFF.

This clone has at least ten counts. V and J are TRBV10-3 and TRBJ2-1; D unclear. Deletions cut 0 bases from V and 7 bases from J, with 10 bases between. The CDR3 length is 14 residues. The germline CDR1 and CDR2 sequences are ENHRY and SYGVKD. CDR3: CAISESWGNNEQFF. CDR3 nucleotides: TGTGCCATCAGTGAGTCCTGGGGAAATAATGAGCAGTTCTTC.

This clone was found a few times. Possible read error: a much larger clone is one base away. This CDR3 reads CATGDDAGELFF. The CDR3 nucleotides read TGTGCCACCGGGGACGACGCCGGGGAGCTGTTTTTT. The chain links TRBV10-3 to TRBJ2-2; D could derive from TRBD1 or TRBD2 (5 bases each). The CDR3 has 12 amino acids. CDR1 and CDR2 (germline): ENHRY, SYGVKD. Trimming stripped 10 bases from V and 6 bases from J, with 12 bases between.

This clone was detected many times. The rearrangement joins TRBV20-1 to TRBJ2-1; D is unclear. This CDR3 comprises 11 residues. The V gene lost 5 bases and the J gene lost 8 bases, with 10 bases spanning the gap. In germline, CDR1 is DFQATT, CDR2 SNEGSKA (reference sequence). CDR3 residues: CSALPFDEQFF. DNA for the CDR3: TGCAGTGCTCTACCGTTTGATGAGCAGTTCTTC.

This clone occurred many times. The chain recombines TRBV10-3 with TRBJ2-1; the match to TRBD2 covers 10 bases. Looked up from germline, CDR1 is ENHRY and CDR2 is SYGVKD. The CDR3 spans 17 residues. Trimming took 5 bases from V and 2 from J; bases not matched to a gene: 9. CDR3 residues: CAISLFLAGDPYNEQFF. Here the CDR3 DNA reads TGTGCCATCAGTCTTTTCCTAGCGGGAGACCCCTACAATGAGCAGTTCTTC.

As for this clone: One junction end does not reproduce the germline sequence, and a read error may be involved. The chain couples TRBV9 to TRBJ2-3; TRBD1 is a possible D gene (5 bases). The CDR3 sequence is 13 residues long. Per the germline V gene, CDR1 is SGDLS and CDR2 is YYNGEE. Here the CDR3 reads CASSVQGKDTQYF. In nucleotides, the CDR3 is TGTGCCAGCAGCGTACAGGGCAAAGATACACAGTATTTT.

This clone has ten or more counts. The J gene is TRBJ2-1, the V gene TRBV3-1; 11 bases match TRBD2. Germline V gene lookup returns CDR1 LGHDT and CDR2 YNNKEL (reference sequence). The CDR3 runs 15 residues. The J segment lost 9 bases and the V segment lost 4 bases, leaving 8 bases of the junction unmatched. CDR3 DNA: TGTGCCAGCAGCCCGATAGCGGGAGGGACCGTTGAGCAGTTCTTC. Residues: CASSPIAGGTVEQFF.

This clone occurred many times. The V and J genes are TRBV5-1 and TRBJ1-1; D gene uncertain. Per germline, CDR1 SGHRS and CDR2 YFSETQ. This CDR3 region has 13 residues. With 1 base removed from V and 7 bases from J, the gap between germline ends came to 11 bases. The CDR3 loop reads CASSLRAGFEAFF. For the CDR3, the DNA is TGCGCCAGCAGCTTGAGGGCCGGATTTGAAGCTTTCTTT.

The CDR3 sequence is CASSSSTGHNEKLFF. The DNA of the CDR3 is TGTGCCAGCAGCTCTTCGACAGGGCATAATGAAAAACTGTTTTTT. The J gene is TRBJ1-4, the V gene TRBV13; 7 bases match TRBD1. V shed 4 bases, J shed 4 bases, and the junction held 6 bases outside the gene matches. This CDR3 has 15 amino acids. Per the germline V gene, CDR1 is PRHDT and CDR2 is FYEKMQ (reference sequence).

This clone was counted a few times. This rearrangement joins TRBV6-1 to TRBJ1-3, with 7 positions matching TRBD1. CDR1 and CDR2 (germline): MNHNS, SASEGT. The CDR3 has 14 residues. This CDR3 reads CTNRGPGSAGTIYF. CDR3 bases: TGTACCAACAGGGGCCCAGGGAGCGCTGGCACCATATATTTT.

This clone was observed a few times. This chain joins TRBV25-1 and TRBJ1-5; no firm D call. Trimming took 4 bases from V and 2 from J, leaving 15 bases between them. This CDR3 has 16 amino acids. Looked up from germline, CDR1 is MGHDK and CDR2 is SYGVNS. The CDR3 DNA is TGTGCCAGCAGTGGAACCGGGATTAATGGCAATCAGCCCCAGCATTTT. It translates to CASSGTGINGNQPQHF.

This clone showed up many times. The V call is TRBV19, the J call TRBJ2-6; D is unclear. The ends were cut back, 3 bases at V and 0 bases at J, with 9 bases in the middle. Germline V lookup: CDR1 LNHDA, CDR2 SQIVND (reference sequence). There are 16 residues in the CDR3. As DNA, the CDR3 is TGTGCCAGTAGTATTAGGTCGACCTCTGGGGCCAACGTCCTGACTTTC. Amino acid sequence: CASSIRSTSGANVLTF.

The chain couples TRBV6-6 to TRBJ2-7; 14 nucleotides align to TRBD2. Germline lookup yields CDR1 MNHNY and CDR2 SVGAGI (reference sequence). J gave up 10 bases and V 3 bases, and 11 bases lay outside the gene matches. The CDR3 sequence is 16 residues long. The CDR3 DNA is TGTGCCAGCAGTTATGGCGGACTAGCGGGAGGTGAAGATCAGTACTTC. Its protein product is CASSYGGLAGGEDQYF.

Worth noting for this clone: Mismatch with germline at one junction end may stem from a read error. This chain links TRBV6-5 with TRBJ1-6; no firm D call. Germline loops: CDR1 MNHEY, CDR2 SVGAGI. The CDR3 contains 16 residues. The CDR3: CASSLRDMGSDSPLYF. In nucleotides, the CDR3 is TGTGCCAGCAGTTTGAGAGACATGGGGTCTGATTCACCCCTCTACTTT.

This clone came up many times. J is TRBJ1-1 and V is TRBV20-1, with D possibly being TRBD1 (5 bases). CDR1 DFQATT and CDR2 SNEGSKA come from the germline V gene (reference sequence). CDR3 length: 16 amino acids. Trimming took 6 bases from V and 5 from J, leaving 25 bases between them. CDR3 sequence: CSAPRRGQIRSTEAFF. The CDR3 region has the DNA TGCAGTGCCCCCAGGAGGGGTCAAATAAGAAGTACTGAAGCTTTCTTT.

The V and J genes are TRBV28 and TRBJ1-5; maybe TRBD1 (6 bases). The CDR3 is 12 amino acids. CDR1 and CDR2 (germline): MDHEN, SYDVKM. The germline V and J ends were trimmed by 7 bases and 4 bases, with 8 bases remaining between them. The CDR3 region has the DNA TGTGCCAGCATAGGGACAAATCAGCCCCAGCATTTT. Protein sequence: CASIGTNQPQHF.

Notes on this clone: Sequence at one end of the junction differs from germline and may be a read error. Here the CDR3 reads CASSLQDTEASF. In nucleotides, the CDR3 is TGTGCCAGCAGTCTACAGGACACTGAAGCTTCCTTT. This chain uses TRBV27 with TRBJ1-1, with D perhaps TRBD1 (5 bases). CDR3 length equals 12 residues. Germline V gives CDR1 MNHEY, CDR2 SMNVEV (reference sequence).

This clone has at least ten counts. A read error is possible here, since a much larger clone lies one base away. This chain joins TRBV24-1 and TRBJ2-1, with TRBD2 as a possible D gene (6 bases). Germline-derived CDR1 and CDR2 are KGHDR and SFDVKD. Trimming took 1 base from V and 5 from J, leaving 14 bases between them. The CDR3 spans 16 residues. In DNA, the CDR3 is TGTGCCACCAGTGATTTTACTAGCAGGATACACAATGAGCAGTTCTTC. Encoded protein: CATSDFTSRIHNEQFF.

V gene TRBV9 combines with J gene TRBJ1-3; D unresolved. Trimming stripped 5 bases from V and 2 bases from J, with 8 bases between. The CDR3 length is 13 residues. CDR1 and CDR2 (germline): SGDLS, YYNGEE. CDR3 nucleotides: TGTGCCAGCAGTACGAGCGCTGGAAACACCATATATTTT. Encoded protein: CASSTSAGNTIYF.

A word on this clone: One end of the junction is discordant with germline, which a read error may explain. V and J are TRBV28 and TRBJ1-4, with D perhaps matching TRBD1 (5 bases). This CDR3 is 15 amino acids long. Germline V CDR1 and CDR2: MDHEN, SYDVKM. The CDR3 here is CASSLGQGANQNLFF. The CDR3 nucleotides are TGTGCCAGCAGCCTAGGGCAGGGAGCTAATCAAAACCTGTTTTTT. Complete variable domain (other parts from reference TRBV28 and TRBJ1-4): DVKVTQSSRYLVKRTGEKVFLECVQDMDHENMFWYRQDPGLGLRLIYFSYDVKMKEKGDIPEGYSVSREKKERFSLILESASTNQTSMYLCASSLGQGANQNLFFGSGTQLSVL.

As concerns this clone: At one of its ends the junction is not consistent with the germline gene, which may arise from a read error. The CDR3 DNA is TGCAGGGCTAGGCCCTGGAACTCGTGCAATGAGCAGTTCTTC. Translation gives CRARPWNSCNEQFF. This chain joins TRBV20-1 and TRBJ2-1, with D unclear. CDR1 and CDR2 (germline): DFQATT, SNEGSKA (reference sequence). This CDR3 has 14 residues.